This TCR beta chain is from a study of T cells in Graves' hyperthyroidism and ophthalmopathy. Regarding the study as a whole: Separating ophthalmopathy from stable hyperthyroidism was achieved by a 13 V-J model. Blood also contained most expanded thyroid clonotypes above 0.001.

It was RNA transcripts that yielded the amplified TCR beta CDR3 regions. Carried out on the TCR CDR3, a first-round RT-PCR used the HTBI primer set. TCRdb called the multiplex PCR reads again in MiXCR, with one record for every CDR3 protein. The top ten hold approximately 8% of the sample, which has 600,000 to 900,000 distinct CDR3 sequences, roughly 17% seen once. Out of approximately 10 ml of fresh peripheral blood came the PBMCs. A remark on this clonotype: What it recognizes is unknown. The junction shows a germline mismatch at one end, possibly a read error.

Sequenced: blood. The source is a man between 18 and 29 years old with Graves' hyperthyroidism.

CDR3 sequence reads: CVSSVDGHGGQPQHF. The CDR3 bases are TGTGTCAGCAGCGTAGATGGGCACGGAGGTCAGCCCCAGCATTTT. The rearrangement links TRBV9 to TRBJ1-5; D not certain. The germline V gene encodes CDR1 SGDLS and CDR2 YYNGEE. The CDR3 extends over 15 amino acids.